A selection of T cell receptor beta chains follows, all from one sample in a study of blood T cell repertoires in COVID-19. TCRdb keeps only in-frame clones here, not all; method: immunoSEQ multiplex PCR. The sample contains about 150,000 clones, around 87% of which appear only once. The sequencing input was peripheral blood. The receptor set was obtained from a man older than 75 with acute or convalescent COVID-19. Each CDR3 is given with its conserved first and last residue. Fields, in order: V gene, clone size, J gene, D gene, CDR3 DNA, CDR3 protein. A D gene is named only where the DNA matches it firmly. Expanded clones get a size class; other rows say once, few or many, or leave the size out.

v_gene: TRBV6-6; abundance: NA; j_gene: TRBJ1-2; d_gene: NA; CDR3nt: TGTGCCAGCAGTTACCCCCCCGAGGGTTTTAATGGCTACACCTTC; CDR3aa: CASSYPPEGFNGYTF
v_gene: TRBV5-1; abundance: once; j_gene: TRBJ2-5; d_gene: TRBD2; CDR3nt: TGCGCCAGCAGCGGAGCGGGATTACAAGAGACCCAGTACTTC; CDR3aa: CASSGAGLQETQYF
v_gene: TRBV19; abundance: NA; j_gene: TRBJ2-1; d_gene: NA; CDR3nt: TGTGCCAGTAATCGGCGGAGCACCTACAATGAGCAGTTCTTC; CDR3aa: CASNRRSTYNEQFF
v_gene: TRBV6-1; abundance: NA; j_gene: TRBJ1-5; d_gene: TRBD1; CDR3nt: TGTGCCAGCAGTGATGGGACAGCCAGCAATCAGCCCCAGCATTTT; CDR3aa: CASSDGTASNQPQHF
v_gene: TRBV29-1; abundance: NA; j_gene: TRBJ2-7; d_gene: TRBD2; CDR3nt: TGCAGCGTTCGGGGAACCGGGACTAGTACTGACGAGCAGTACTTC; CDR3aa: CSVRGTGTSTDEQYF
v_gene: TRBV5-1; abundance: NA; j_gene: TRBJ2-3; d_gene: TRBD2; CDR3nt: TGCGCCAGCAGCTCAACCGTACCCGGGAGGGCCAAAGATACGCAGTATTTT; CDR3aa: CASSSTVPGRAKDTQYF
v_gene: TRBV9; abundance: NA; j_gene: TRBJ1-1; d_gene: NA; CDR3nt: TGTGCCAGCAGCGTAGAGAGCGGGACGGTTAAAATGAACACTGAAGCTTTCTTT; CDR3aa: CASSVESGTVKMNTEAFF
v_gene: TRBV4-1; abundance: NA; j_gene: TRBJ2-1; d_gene: TRBD2; CDR3nt: TGCGCCAGCAGCCTACGGGGGGGGCCCACCTCCTACAATGAGCAGTTCTTC; CDR3aa: CASSLRGGPTSYNEQFF
v_gene: TRBV19; abundance: NA; j_gene: TRBJ1-4; d_gene: NA; CDR3nt: TGTGCCAGTAGTGGGGGGTACAGCCAACTGTTTTTT; CDR3aa: CASSGGYSQLFF
v_gene: TRBV28; abundance: NA; j_gene: TRBJ1-4; d_gene: NA; CDR3nt: TGTGCCAGCAGTTTATCCAGGGGCGCCACTAATGAAAAACTGTTTTTT; CDR3aa: CASSLSRGATNEKLFF
v_gene: TRBV6-5; abundance: NA; j_gene: TRBJ2-2; d_gene: TRBD2; CDR3nt: TGTGCCAGCAGGGGACGGCAGGGAGGGACCGGGGAGCTGTTTTTT; CDR3aa: CASRGRQGGTGELFF
v_gene: TRBV27; abundance: NA; j_gene: TRBJ2-7; d_gene: TRBD1; CDR3nt: TGTGCCAGCAGTTACGGACAGGGATGGAACTACGAGCAGTACTTC; CDR3aa: CASSYGQGWNYEQYF
v_gene: TRBV4-1; abundance: NA; j_gene: TRBJ1-3; d_gene: NA; CDR3nt: TGCGCCAGCAGCCAAGAGTTGGCATCTGGAAACACCATATATTTT; CDR3aa: CASSQELASGNTIYF
v_gene: TRBV6-1; abundance: NA; j_gene: TRBJ1-2; d_gene: NA; CDR3nt: TGTGCCAGCAGTGAAGGGCAGGGGACGAGGTATGGCTACACCTTC; CDR3aa: CASSEGQGTRYGYTF
v_gene: TRBV25-1; abundance: NA; j_gene: TRBJ2-5; d_gene: NA; CDR3nt: TGTGCCAGCAGTGACAGGGTTCAGGAGACCCAGTACTTC; CDR3aa: CASSDRVQETQYF
v_gene: TRBV6-5; abundance: NA; j_gene: TRBJ2-1; d_gene: TRBD1; CDR3nt: TGTGCCAGCAGTAACCAATTTGGGACAGGTGAGCAGTTCTTC; CDR3aa: CASSNQFGTGEQFF
v_gene: TRBV7-3; abundance: NA; j_gene: TRBJ2-3; d_gene: NA; CDR3nt: TGTGCCAGCAGCTTGCGGGGACAGCACACAGATACGCAGTATTTT; CDR3aa: CASSLRGQHTDTQYF
v_gene: TRBV7-9; abundance: NA; j_gene: TRBJ1-4; d_gene: NA; CDR3nt: TGTGCCAGCAGCTTTGGCGCGGGGAATGAAAAACTGTTTTTT; CDR3aa: CASSFGAGNEKLFF
v_gene: TRBV3-1/TRBV3-2; abundance: NA; j_gene: TRBJ1-2; d_gene: TRBD1; CDR3nt: TGTGCCAGCAGCTATGGACAGGGGGCTGGCTACACCTTC; CDR3aa: CASSYGQGAGYTF
v_gene: TRBV7-2; abundance: NA; j_gene: TRBJ2-3; d_gene: TRBD2; CDR3nt: TGTGCCAGCAGCTTGACTAGCGGGGGAGATACGCAGTATTTT; CDR3aa: CASSLTSGGDTQYF
v_gene: TRBV4-1; abundance: few; j_gene: TRBJ2-7; d_gene: TRBD1; CDR3nt: TGCGCCAGCAGCCAAGCCGGGACAGCAAGTTACGAGCAGTACTTC; CDR3aa: CASSQAGTASYEQYF
v_gene: TRBV5-6; abundance: NA; j_gene: TRBJ2-1; d_gene: NA; CDR3nt: TGTGCCAGCAGTCCAGGGGCTGGAAACAATGAGCAGTTCTTC; CDR3aa: CASSPGAGNNEQFF
v_gene: TRBV12-3/TRBV12-4; abundance: NA; j_gene: TRBJ2-3; d_gene: NA; CDR3nt: TGTGCCAGCAGCCTATACGGAGATACGCAGTATTTT; CDR3aa: CASSLYGDTQYF
v_gene: TRBV6-1; abundance: NA; j_gene: TRBJ2-7; d_gene: NA; CDR3nt: TGTGCCAGCAGTGACCCAGACAGGTACTCCTACGAGCAGTACTTC; CDR3aa: CASSDPDRYSYEQYF
v_gene: TRBV27; abundance: NA; j_gene: TRBJ1-2; d_gene: TRBD1; CDR3nt: TGTGCCAGCAGACCTATAGGGGGGACAGGGGTTGGCTATGGCTACACCTTC; CDR3aa: CASRPIGGTGVGYGYTF
v_gene: TRBV5-4; abundance: NA; j_gene: TRBJ2-1; d_gene: NA; CDR3nt: TGTGCCAGCAGGCCACCCGGGGACTACAATGAGCAGTTCTTC; CDR3aa: CASRPPGDYNEQFF
v_gene: TRBV5-1; abundance: NA; j_gene: TRBJ1-2; d_gene: NA; CDR3nt: TGCGCCAGCAGCCCCTCGTCCGGGGGGGGATCAAGCTATGGCTACACCTTC; CDR3aa: CASSPSSGGGSSYGYTF
v_gene: TRBV5-1; abundance: NA; j_gene: TRBJ1-2; d_gene: TRBD1; CDR3nt: TGCGCCAGCAGCTTGGGGGACAGGGGTGGCTACACCTTC; CDR3aa: CASSLGDRGGYTF
v_gene: TRBV7-2; abundance: NA; j_gene: TRBJ2-2; d_gene: TRBD2; CDR3nt: TGTGCCAGCAGCTACCAAAGCATACGGGAGGGTGTCGGGGAGCTGTTTTTT; CDR3aa: CASSYQSIREGVGELFF
v_gene: TRBV19; abundance: NA; j_gene: TRBJ2-2; d_gene: TRBD1; CDR3nt: TGTGCCAGTACCTCCCTTGGCAGGGGGCGCATCGGGGAGCTGTTTTTT; CDR3aa: CASTSLGRGRIGELFF
v_gene: TRBV6-2/TRBV6-3; abundance: NA; j_gene: TRBJ1-5; d_gene: NA; CDR3nt: TGTGCCAGCAGTTACGGGGGCAGTAATAGGCAGCCCCAGCATTTT; CDR3aa: CASSYGGSNRQPQHF
v_gene: TRBV2; abundance: NA; j_gene: TRBJ1-2; d_gene: NA; CDR3nt: TGTGCCAGCAGAGCGTCCTTTGCGGCGTATGGCTACACCTTC; CDR3aa: CASRASFAAYGYTF
v_gene: TRBV9; abundance: NA; j_gene: TRBJ2-7; d_gene: TRBD2; CDR3nt: TGTGCCAGCAGCGTAGACCTAGCGGGAGGGCTCTACGAGCAGTACTTC; CDR3aa: CASSVDLAGGLYEQYF
v_gene: TRBV6-5; abundance: NA; j_gene: TRBJ2-7; d_gene: TRBD1; CDR3nt: TGTGCCAGCAGCAGGGGACAGGCTGCGGACGAGCAGTACTTC; CDR3aa: CASSRGQAADEQYF
v_gene: TRBV19; abundance: NA; j_gene: TRBJ1-2; d_gene: TRBD1; CDR3nt: TGTGCCAGTAGTATCGCCCAGACAGGGAACTATGGCTACACCTTC; CDR3aa: CASSIAQTGNYGYTF
v_gene: TRBV14; abundance: NA; j_gene: TRBJ2-1; d_gene: NA; CDR3nt: TGTGCCAGCAGCCAAGATCTAATGACAGCTGATATCAATGAGCAGTTCTTC; CDR3aa: CASSQDLMTADINEQFF
v_gene: TRBV24-1; abundance: NA; j_gene: TRBJ1-2; d_gene: NA; CDR3nt: TGTGCCACCCGCCTCGGTCCGCCCTTC; CDR3aa: CATRLGPPF
v_gene: TRBV6-1; abundance: NA; j_gene: TRBJ2-2; d_gene: TRBD2; CDR3nt: TGTGCCAGCAGTGAATTAGGGACTAGCGGGACAACTACCGGGGAGCTGTTTTTT; CDR3aa: CASSELGTSGTTTGELFF
v_gene: TRBV11-2; abundance: once; j_gene: TRBJ1-3; d_gene: TRBD1; CDR3nt: TGTGCCAGCAGCTTCGACAGGGTCCATCACACCATATATTTT; CDR3aa: CASSFDRVHHTIYF
v_gene: TRBV14; abundance: NA; j_gene: TRBJ2-7; d_gene: NA; CDR3nt: TGTGCCAGCAGATCGTCGCCTAGCCACGAGCAGTACTTC; CDR3aa: CASRSSPSHEQYF
v_gene: TRBV30; abundance: once; j_gene: TRBJ1-6; d_gene: TRBD1; CDR3nt: TGTGCCTGGGACGGGACAGGGGATTCACCCCTCCACTTT; CDR3aa: CAWDGTGDSPLHF
v_gene: TRBV27; abundance: NA; j_gene: TRBJ1-2; d_gene: NA; CDR3nt: TGTGCCGTCAGGGGTGATGGCTACACCTTC; CDR3aa: CAVRGDGYTF